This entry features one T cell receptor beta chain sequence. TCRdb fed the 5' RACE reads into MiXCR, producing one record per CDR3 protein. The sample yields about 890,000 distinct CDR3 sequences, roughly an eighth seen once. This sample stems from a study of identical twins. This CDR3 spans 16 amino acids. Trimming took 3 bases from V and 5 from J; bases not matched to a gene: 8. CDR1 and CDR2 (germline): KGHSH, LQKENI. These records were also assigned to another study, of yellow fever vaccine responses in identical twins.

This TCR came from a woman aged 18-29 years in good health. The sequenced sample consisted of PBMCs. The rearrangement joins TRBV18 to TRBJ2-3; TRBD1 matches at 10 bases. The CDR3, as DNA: TGTGCCAGCTCACCGAATCGACAGGGGGCTGTAGATACGCAGTATTTT. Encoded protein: CASSPNRQGAVDTQYF.